These 2 T cell receptor beta chains came from one sample sequenced in a study of CD8 T cells in ankylosing spondylitis. One entry per CDR3 protein, called by TCRdb with MiXCR from the 5' RACE reads. Here the sample spans about 130,000 distinct CDR3 sequences, 6% to 8.5% being singletons. The sample consisted of blood, either unsorted or a sorted T cell fraction (not recorded which). These receptors were obtained from a female donor with ankylosing spondylitis or in good health (not recorded which).

This clonotype was recorded many times. V is TRBV28 and J is TRBJ2-1; 7 bases align to TRBD2. Losses at the gene ends were 4 bases for V and 3 bases for J; bases not matched to a gene: 9. The CDR3 spans 16 residues. From germline, CDR1 is MDHEN and CDR2 SYDVKM. CDR3 sequence (DNA): TGTGCCAGCAGTTCCCCTTCAGGCGGGGGCTACAATGAGCAGTTCTTC. Its translation: CASSSPSGGGYNEQFF.

This clonotype showed up many times. V and J are TRBV28 and TRBJ2-7; no firm D call. The ends were cut back, 3 bases at V and 0 bases at J, with 15 bases in the middle. CDR1 and CDR2 (germline): MDHEN, SYDVKM. CDR3 length: 16 amino acids. The CDR3 DNA reads TGTGCCAGCAGTTTTAACGGCCCCCGAAGCTCCTACGAGCAGTACTTC. Translating it yields CASSFNGPRSSYEQYF.